These 5 T cell receptor beta chains were sequenced from one sample in a study of shared clonotypes between healthy human individuals. The assay was immunoSEQ multiplex PCR, and TCRdb's table has in-frame clones only and misses some. The repertoire includes approximately 340,000 clones, about 73% of them detected once, and 10% sits in the top ten. Sequencing was carried out using memory CD4+ T cells sorted from blood. Specified subset: CD45RA-negative fraction. The receptors originated from a man younger than 45 in good health.

The V call is TRBV27, the J call TRBJ1-4; TRBD1 agrees at 8 bases. Trimming removed 3 bases from V and 4 bases from J; junction bases left unmatched: 7. This CDR3 has 16 residues. Looked up from germline, CDR1 is MNHEY and CDR2 is SMNVEV (reference sequence). CDR3 DNA sequence: TGTGCCAGCAGTTTTCAGGGGGCGGCCGATAATGAAAAACTGTTTTTT. The encoded protein is CASSFQGAADNEKLFF.

The gene calls are TRBV6-1 and TRBJ1-2; D gene uncertain. CDR1 MNHNS and CDR2 SASEGT come from the germline V gene. The CDR3 is 14 amino acids. V was shortened by 5 bases and J by 4 bases, with 14 bases between the two germline ends. The CDR3 here is CASSPAAALYGYTF. The CDR3 DNA sequence: TGTGCCAGCAGTCCTGCAGCAGCCCTCTATGGCTACACCTTC.

The chain has TRBV7-2 and TRBJ1-2; D unresolved. Per germline, CDR1 SGHTA and CDR2 FQGNSA. The CDR3 length is 14 residues. Trimming took 1 base from V and 4 from J, leaving 10 bases between them. CDR3 sequence (DNA): TGTGCCAGCAGCTTAGAGCCCAGGCCCTATGGCTACACCTTC. It specifies CASSLEPRPYGYTF.

V usage is TRBV28 and J usage is TRBJ1-5; 9 bases are a match to TRBD1. V was clipped by 6 bases and J by 2 bases; unmatched bases: 8. CDR1 and CDR2 from the germline V gene are MDHEN and SYDVKM. The CDR3 contains 16 residues. CDR3 nucleotide sequence: TGTGCCAGCAGCGACTCGACAGGGGGAGGCAATCAGCCCCAGCATTTT. It yields the protein CASSDSTGGGNQPQHF.

This sequence joins TRBV30 and TRBJ2-7, with D perhaps matching TRBD2 (5 bases). The V and J ends lost 1 base and 4 bases respectively, with 14 bases between them. The V gene's germline CDR1 is GTSNPN and CDR2 SVGIG (reference sequence). The CDR3 consists of 14 residues. The CDR3 reads CAWSGLAAEYEQYF. The CDR3 region has the DNA TGTGCCTGGAGTGGGCTAGCTGCGGAATACGAGCAGTACTTC.